The 24 T cell receptor beta chains in this list originate from one sample, sequenced in a study of CD8+CD57+ T cells in acquired aplastic anemia. Profiling that covered TCR beta VDJ and CDR3 relied on genomic DNA as its template. MiXCR was run by TCRdb on the reads, yielding one entry per CDR3 protein. The repertoire holds approximately 300,000 distinct CDR3 sequences, with approximately 57% as singletons. Before being chosen for sequencing, patients had shown CD8+CD57+ cell expansion by flow cytometry. Sequenced sample: sorted CD4+, CD8+, or CD8+CD57+ T cells (not recorded which) from PBMCs. The receptors come from a human donor with aplastic anemia.

The V and J genes are TRBV9 and TRBJ1-6; 8 positions match TRBD1. The CDR3 is made up of 16 amino acids. The germline gives CDR1 SGDLS, CDR2 YYNGEE. V trimming: 4 bases; J trimming: 8 bases; junction bases outside the gene matches: 11. CDR3 residues: CASSTTVGQGDSPLHF. The CDR3 DNA sequence: TGTGCCAGCAGCACAACCGTCGGACAGGGTGATTCACCCCTCCACTTT.

The J gene is TRBJ1-1, the V gene TRBV2, with 9 bases identical to TRBD1. Germline V CDR1 and CDR2: SNHLY, FYNNEI. The J segment lost 4 bases and the V segment lost 4 bases, leaving 4 bases of the junction unmatched. This CDR3 is built from 14 residues. The CDR3 DNA reads TGTGCCAGCAGTGGGGACAGGGAAATCACTGAAGCTTTCTTT. This encodes CASSGDREITEAFF.

V gene TRBV7-3 combines with J gene TRBJ2-3; 13 bases map to TRBD2. Germline CDR1 reads SGHTA; CDR2 reads FQGTGA. V was pared by 2 bases and J by 4 bases, with 9 bases of the junction left unmatched. The CDR3 length is 18 residues. CDR3 sequence (DNA): TGTGCCAGCAGCTTAGCGGGAGGACTAGCGGGAGTAGCAGATACGCAGTATTTT. Amino acids: CASSLAGGLAGVADTQYF. Full variable domain (missing parts from reference TRBV7-3 and TRBJ2-3): GAGVSQTPSNKVTEKGKYVELRCDPISGHTALYWYRQSLGQGPEFLIYFQGTGAADDSGLPNDRFFAVRPEGSVSTLKIQRTERGDSAVYLCASSLAGGLAGVADTQYFGPGTRLTVL.

This clonotype was detected a few times. The junction does not match germline at one end; this may be a read error. CDR3 sequence reads: CASSQGTGTTDTRYF. CDR3 in DNA: TGTGCCAGCAGCCAAGGGACAGGGACCACAGATACGCGGTATTTT. V is TRBV3-1 and J is TRBJ2-3; 8 positions match TRBD1. There are 15 residues in the CDR3. Germline V gene data show CDR1 as LGHDT and CDR2 as YNNKEL (reference sequence).

This clonotype has ten or more counts. This chain joins TRBV9 and TRBJ2-7, with a possible D match to TRBD2 (6 bases). The CDR3 is 15 amino acids. Germline CDR1 SGDLS, CDR2 YYNGEE. V was cut by 4 bases and J by 7 bases, with 21 bases left in between. CDR3 loop: CASSINGSPTLEQYF. The CDR3 nucleotides read TGTGCCAGCAGCATCAACGGGAGCCCAACGTTAGAGCAGTACTTC.

This chain connects TRBV19 to TRBJ1-5; 7 nucleotides line up with TRBD1. Germline trimming cut 7 bases from V and 3 bases from J; bases unmatched to any gene: 12. CDR1 is LNHDA and CDR2 is SQIVND in the germline V gene (reference sequence). CDR3 length: 16 residues. CDR3: CASTDLQRGLNQPQHF. In DNA, the CDR3 is TGTGCCAGTACCGATCTTCAGAGGGGGCTCAATCAGCCCCAGCATTTT.

On this clonotype itself: Possible read error: a much larger clone is one base away. The V and J genes are TRBV3-1 and TRBJ2-7, with 7 bases lining up with TRBD2. CDR1 LGHDT and CDR2 YNNKEL come from the germline V gene (reference sequence). This CDR3 is 16 amino acids long. CDR3 loop: CDSSHALAGVRYEQYF. CDR3 nucleotides: TGTGACAGCAGCCATGCCCTGGCGGGAGTCCGGTACGAGCAGTACTTC.

This clonotype was picked up a small number of times. This CDR3 is CASSFSWGYEQYF. CDR3 sequence (DNA): TGTGCCAGCAGCTTCAGTTGGGGCTACGAGCAGTACTTC. The rearrangement joins TRBV11-2 to TRBJ2-7; D remains ambiguous. Trimming pared 3 bases from V and 3 bases from J, leaving 9 bases between. The CDR3 is made up of 13 amino acids. CDR1 is SGHAT and CDR2 is FQNNGV in the germline V gene. The whole variable domain, remainder taken from reference TRBV11-2 and TRBJ2-7, is EAGVAQSPRYKIIEKRQSVAFWCNPISGHATLYWYQQILGQGPKLLIQFQNNGVVDDSQLPKDRFSAERLKGVDSTLKIQPAKLEDSAVYLCASSFSWGYEQYFGPGTRLTVT.

J is TRBJ2-6 and V is TRBV7-9; possibly TRBD1 for D (5 bases). Germline CDR1 and CDR2: SEHNR and FQNEAQ (reference sequence). V dropped 4 bases and J dropped 0 bases, with 10 bases sitting between them. This CDR3 is built from 16 residues. In DNA form, the CDR3 reads TGTGCCAGCAGCTACCAGGGTTACTCTGGGGCCAACGTCCTGACTTTC. Translation gives CASSYQGYSGANVLTF. The full variable domain, in which reference TRBV7-9 and TRBJ2-6 provide the parts outside the CDR3, is DTGVSQNPRHKITKRGQNVTFRCDPISEHNRLYWYRQTLGQGPEFLTYFQNEAQLEKSRLLSDRFSAERPKGSFSTLEIQRTEQGDSAMYLCASSYQGYSGANVLTFGAGSRLTVL.

This clonotype was detected ten times or more. V is TRBV18 and J is TRBJ2-5, with D hard to call. The CDR3 has 13 amino acids. The germline CDR1 and CDR2 sequences are KGHSH and LQKENI. V was cut by 2 bases and J by 2 bases, with 6 bases left in between. The CDR3 DNA follows: TGTGCCAGCTCACCAGTGGCGCAAGAGACCCAGTACTTC. Translating gives CASSPVAQETQYF.

There are many counts of this clonotype. The V gene is TRBV10-1, the J gene TRBJ2-2, with 8 bases aligning to TRBD2. This CDR3 is built from 14 residues. Trimming removed 6 bases from V and 3 bases from J; junction bases left unmatched: 3. Germline CDR1 is WNHNN and CDR2 is SYGVQD (reference sequence). The CDR3 region is CASRTSADTGELFF. CDR3 bases: TGCGCCAGCAGGACTAGCGCGGACACCGGGGAGCTGTTTTTT.

At least ten counts were recorded for this clonotype. The CDR3 protein is CASSISLQMGNTEAFF. For the CDR3, the DNA is TGTGCCAGTAGTATATCCCTCCAGATGGGGAACACTGAAGCTTTCTTT. The chain is built from TRBV19 and TRBJ1-1; D is unresolved. CDR3 length equals 16 residues. With 2 bases removed from V and 1 base from J, the gap between germline ends came to 14 bases. CDR1 and CDR2 from the germline V gene are LNHDA and SQIVND (reference sequence).

As for this clonotype: At one of its ends the junction is not consistent with the germline gene, which may arise from a read error. This sequence joins TRBV25-1 and TRBJ2-5; TRBD1 might be the D (7 bases). The CDR3 is 11 residues long. CDR1 MGHDK and CDR2 SYGVNS come from the germline V gene. CDR3 nucleotide sequence: TGTGCCAGCGTTGAAACCGCGGGACAGAGGTTC. As protein: CASVETAGQRF.

Remarks on this clonotype: This CDR3 fails to terminate in the conserved phenylalanine or tryptophan, so it likely reflects a read error. The DNA is omitted, as the CDR3 cannot be located on it reliably, and the CDR3 follows TCRdb's listing. This rearrangement joins TRBV6-1 to TRBJ1-1. The CDR3 is made up of 10 amino acids, end residues included. The germline V gene has CDR1 MNHNS and CDR2 SASEGT. CDR3 residues: CASSPSEGFS.

This clonotype was observed a single time. The junction differs from germline at one of its ends, possibly a read error. The gene calls are TRBV5-4 and TRBJ2-3; D remains ambiguous. The CDR3 sequence is 15 residues long. From germline, CDR1 is SGHNT and CDR2 YYREEE (reference sequence). In DNA, the CDR3 is TGTGCCAGCAGCCCCCTCGGGCAGAGCACAGATGCGCAGTATTTT. It yields the protein CASSPLGQSTDAQYF.

CDR3 sequence (DNA): TGTGCCAGCAGTGACCGGGACAGAACCTACAATGAGCAGTTCTTC. Its translation is CASSDRDRTYNEQFF. The chain carries TRBV2 and TRBJ2-1, with TRBD1 matching 7 bases. Germline assignment: CDR1 SNHLY and CDR2 FYNNEI. The CDR3 is 15 amino acids. The ends lost 3 bases at V and 2 bases at J; junction bases unmatched: 4.

This clonotype has more than one count but fewer than ten. The V and J genes are TRBV24-1 and TRBJ1-1; 7 nucleotides agree with TRBD1. There are 15 residues in the CDR3. Per the germline V gene, CDR1 is KGHDR and CDR2 is SFDVKD. V trimming: 4 bases; J trimming: 1 base; junction bases outside the gene matches: 5. As DNA, the CDR3 is TGTGCCACCAGTGACCCGACAGGGTCGAACACTGAAGCTTTCTTT. It encodes CATSDPTGSNTEAFF.

The chain recombines TRBV10-3 with TRBJ1-2, with 8 bases matching TRBD1. This CDR3 comprises 15 residues. Germline V lookup: CDR1 ENHRY, CDR2 SYGVKD. The V and J ends lost 5 bases and 6 bases, in that order; junction bases with no gene match: 11. The CDR3 DNA reads as TGTGCCATCAGTCACTCACCGGGACAGGTGGATGGCTACACCTTC. Amino acids: CAISHSPGQVDGYTF.

This chain connects TRBV15 to TRBJ2-7; unclear D gene. The CDR3 consists of 14 residues. From germline, CDR1 is LNHNV and CDR2 YYDKDF (reference sequence). V was trimmed by 0 bases and J by 4 bases, leaving 10 bases between them. Here the CDR3 reads CATSRDRRGYEQYF. The CDR3 nucleotides read TGTGCCACCAGCAGAGATCGTCGAGGTTACGAGCAGTACTTC.

The rearrangement links TRBV2 to TRBJ1-2; TRBD1 agrees at 8 bases. The CDR3 totals 15 residues. Germline CDR1 is SNHLY and CDR2 is FYNNEI. V was pared by 6 bases and J by 6 bases, with 12 bases of the junction left unmatched. Here the CDR3 reads CASSVGFGTGDGYTF. For the CDR3, the DNA is TGTGCCAGCAGCGTAGGATTTGGGACAGGAGATGGCTACACCTTC.

This clonotype occurred many times. The gene calls are TRBV10-1 and TRBJ1-6; a weak D match, TRBD1 (5 bases). The ends were cut back, 8 bases at V and 5 bases at J, with 25 bases in the middle. Germline-derived CDR1 and CDR2 are WNHNN and SYGVQD (reference sequence). This CDR3 has 18 amino acids. The chain's CDR3 is CASRSTIQEWRDNSPLHF. The CDR3 DNA sequence: TGCGCCAGCCGTTCTACAATACAGGAATGGCGAGATAATTCACCCCTCCACTTT.

The chain has TRBV20-1 and TRBJ1-2; 8 nucleotides agree with TRBD1. The trim removed 4 bases at V and 2 bases at J, leaving 6 bases unmatched. This CDR3 has 14 amino acids. Looked up from germline, CDR1 is DFQATT and CDR2 is SNEGSKA (reference sequence). In DNA form, the CDR3 reads TGCAGTGCTATCGACAGGGGAGGAAACTATGGCTACACCTTC. Its translation is CSAIDRGGNYGYTF.

This clonotype has ten or more counts. The rearrangement uses TRBV6-1 and TRBJ2-7, with D maybe TRBD2 (5 bases). Germline-derived CDR1 and CDR2 are MNHNS and SASEGT. The CDR3 is 13 amino acids. V was trimmed by 3 bases and J by 8 bases, leaving 14 bases between them. CDR3 nucleotide sequence: TGTGCCAGCAGTGAGGGTCTAGCTTCAAAGCAGTACTTC. Translated, it gives CASSEGLASKQYF.

With respect to this clonotype: At one end, the junction sequence differs from germline, possibly due to a read error. The genes are TRBV10-2 and TRBJ1-2; D is uncertain. The CDR3 runs 13 residues. The germline CDR1 and CDR2 sequences are WSHSY and SAAADI. CDR3 coding DNA: TGCGCCAGCAGTGAGGGTCCTCAGTATGGCCACACCTTC. Protein: CASSEGPQYGHTF.